These T cell receptor beta chains were read from a single sample in a study of blood T cell repertoires in COVID-19. TCRdb's copy holds only in-frame clones and misses some; the assay was immunoSEQ multiplex PCR. The repertoire holds about 69,000 clones, with roughly three quarters as singletons. Material for sequencing was peripheral blood. These receptors all come from a human donor in a cohort sampled during active COVID-19. The CDR3 runs from the conserved cysteine through the conserved F or W. A D gene is named only where the DNA matches it firmly. Clone size, where shown, is once, few, many, or a class for clones that have expanded.

v_gene: TRBV5-1; j_gene: TRBJ2-2; d_gene: TRBD2; abundance: NA; len: 17; CDR3nt: TGCGCCAGCAGCTTGAGGTTGACTAGCGGGGGGGACCTCGAGCTGTTTTTT; CDR3aa: CASSLRLTSGGDLELFF
v_gene: TRBV5-1; j_gene: TRBJ2-7; d_gene: NA; abundance: NA; len: 13; CDR3nt: TGCGCCAGCAGCTTGTCTAGTTCGGGCGAGCAGTACTTC; CDR3aa: CASSLSSSGEQYF
v_gene: TRBV9; j_gene: TRBJ1-4; d_gene: TRBD1; abundance: many; len: 14; CDR3nt: TGTGCCAGCAGCCCTAGACAGGGGCAAGAAAAACTGTTTTTT; CDR3aa: CASSPRQGQEKLFF
v_gene: TRBV2; j_gene: TRBJ2-7; d_gene: TRBD2; abundance: NA; len: 14; CDR3nt: TGTGCCAGCAGTGAAAGCGGGGCGTTCCACGAGCAGTACTTC; CDR3aa: CASSESGAFHEQYF
v_gene: TRBV20-1; j_gene: TRBJ1-2; d_gene: NA; abundance: once; len: 11; CDR3nt: TGCAGTGCTAGGGATACAGGTGTCGGCACCTTC; CDR3aa: CSARDTGVGTF
v_gene: TRBV7-9; j_gene: TRBJ2-1; d_gene: TRBD2; abundance: NA; len: 15; CDR3nt: TGTGCCAGCAGCCGCCCTAGCGGGAGTAGTAATGAGCAGTTCTTC; CDR3aa: CASSRPSGSSNEQFF
v_gene: TRBV7-8; j_gene: TRBJ2-7; d_gene: TRBD2; abundance: NA; len: 16; CDR3nt: TGTGCCAGCAGCCCCAGGGGACTAGCGGGAGGATACGAGCAGTACTTC; CDR3aa: CASSPRGLAGGYEQYF
v_gene: TRBV28; j_gene: TRBJ2-6; d_gene: TRBD1; abundance: NA; len: 16; CDR3nt: TGTGCCAGCAGCTCGTTTAGGGGGCCTGGGGCCAACGTCCTGACTTTC; CDR3aa: CASSSFRGPGANVLTF
v_gene: TRBV3-1/TRBV3-2; j_gene: TRBJ1-5; d_gene: NA; abundance: NA; len: 14; CDR3nt: TGTGCCAGCAGCCTTGGACACACGGATCAGCCCCAGCATTTT; CDR3aa: CASSLGHTDQPQHF
v_gene: TRBV5-1; j_gene: TRBJ2-5; d_gene: TRBD2; abundance: NA; len: 16; CDR3nt: TGCGCCAGCAGCTTGGGCTCAGCGGGAGAGCAAGAGACCCAGTACTTC; CDR3aa: CASSLGSAGEQETQYF
v_gene: TRBV5-1; j_gene: TRBJ2-6; d_gene: TRBD1; abundance: NA; len: 18; CDR3nt: TGCGCCAGCAGCTCGCCGGGACAGGGGCACTCTGGGGCCAACGTCCTGACTTTC; CDR3aa: CASSSPGQGHSGANVLTF
v_gene: TRBV28; j_gene: TRBJ1-6; d_gene: TRBD1; abundance: NA; len: 15; CDR3nt: TGTGCCAGCAGTCGGGACAGGGGGACTATTTCACCCCTCCACTTT; CDR3aa: CASSRDRGTISPLHF
v_gene: TRBV6-5; j_gene: TRBJ2-3; d_gene: NA; abundance: NA; len: 14; CDR3nt: TGTGCCAGCAGTTACGGGCAGTTAACAGATACGCAGTATTTT; CDR3aa: CASSYGQLTDTQYF
v_gene: TRBV19; j_gene: TRBJ1-5; d_gene: NA; abundance: NA; len: 13; CDR3nt: TGTGCCATAGGCCGGGGTTTCAATCAGCCCCAGCATTTT; CDR3aa: CAIGRGFNQPQHF
v_gene: TRBV10-3; j_gene: TRBJ1-2; d_gene: NA; abundance: NA; len: 13; CDR3nt: TGTGCCATCAGTGAGAGGGAGAACTATGGCTACACCTTC; CDR3aa: CAISERENYGYTF
v_gene: TRBV28; j_gene: TRBJ2-5; d_gene: NA; abundance: few; len: 14; CDR3nt: TGTGCCAGCAGTTTCAGACAGATACAAGAGACCCAGTACTTC; CDR3aa: CASSFRQIQETQYF
v_gene: TRBV5-1; j_gene: TRBJ2-2; d_gene: NA; abundance: NA; len: 15; CDR3nt: TGCGCCAGCAGCTTGGAGCAGGGCTCGGCCGGGGAGCTGTTTTTT; CDR3aa: CASSLEQGSAGELFF
v_gene: TRBV24-1; j_gene: TRBJ2-6; d_gene: NA; abundance: NA; len: 15; CDR3nt: TGTGCCACCGGTGATGGGAGCTCTGGGGCCAACGTCCTGACTTTC; CDR3aa: CATGDGSSGANVLTF